Listed below are T cell receptor beta chains from one sample, sequenced in a study of regulatory T cells in long-lasting Graves disease. TCRdb analysed the multiplex PCR reads with MiXCR anew, one entry per CDR3 protein. Here the sample spans about 430,000 distinct CDR3 sequences, around a fifth being singletons. This material consisted of peripheral blood mononuclear cells (PBMCs), taken when the disease was refractory, from a patient treated with antithyroid drugs. The receptor source for this set is a female donor with Graves disease. Both conserved end residues are part of each CDR3. D genes are given only for firm matches. Clone size is given for some rows only: seen once, a few or many times, or a class if the clone is expanded.

CASSLGASGSTGELFF | TGTGCCAGCAGTCTTGGGGCTAGCGGGAGTACCGGGGAGCTGTTTTTT | many | TRBJ2-2 | TRBD2 | TRBV28
CASSRRGGGETQYF | TGTGCCAGCAGCCGGCGCGGGGGCGGGGAGACCCAGTACTTC | many | TRBJ2-5 | . | TRBV11-2
CASSSQQLFF | TGTGCCAGCAGTTCCCAGCAGCTGTTTTTT | many | TRBJ2-2 | . | TRBV28
CASSPLKFAAETQYF | TGTGCCAGCAGCCCGCTAAAGTTTGCTGCGGAGACCCAGTACTTC | many | TRBJ2-5 | . | TRBV11-2
CSAREGTGTGQPQHF | TGCAGTGCTAGAGAAGGGACAGGGACCGGTCAGCCCCAGCATTTT | . | TRBJ1-5 | TRBD1 | TRBV20-1
CASSATGGNEKLFF | TGTGCCAGCAGCGCCACAGGGGGTAATGAAAAACTGTTTTTT | many | TRBJ1-4 | TRBD1 | TRBV9
CASSSRERSDTQYF | TGTGCCAGCAGTTCGCGGGAGAGGTCAGATACGCAGTATTTT | few | TRBJ2-3 | TRBD2 | TRBV27
CASSLTFGGTGELFF | TGTGCCAGCAGCTTGACCTTTGGCGGAACCGGGGAGCTGTTTTTT | many | TRBJ2-2 | . | TRBV27
CAWSVETSSGSYEQYF | TGTGCCTGGAGTGTCGAAACATCTAGCGGGTCCTACGAGCAGTACTTC | . | TRBJ2-7 | TRBD2 | TRBV30
CASSLIWGTQYF | TGTGCCAGCAGTTTGATTTGGGGGACCCAGTACTTC | many | TRBJ2-5 | . | TRBV28
CATSDRASNQPQHF | TGTGCCACTTCGGACAGGGCCAGCAATCAGCCCCAGCATTTT | many | TRBJ1-5 | TRBD1 | TRBV15
CASSLERAVAGVEQFF | TGTGCCAGCAGCTTAGAGCGGGCGGTAGCGGGAGTTGAGCAGTTCTTC | few | TRBJ2-1 | TRBD2 | TRBV11-2
CASNEGTNSYEQYF | TGTGCCAGCAACGAAGGGACAAACTCCTACGAGCAGTACTTC | few | TRBJ2-7 | . | TRBV2
CASSPSGVGNEQYF | TGTGCCAGCTCACCTTCGGGAGTTGGTAACGAGCAGTACTTC | few | TRBJ2-7 | . | TRBV18
CSAREGRHLNTEAFF | TGCAGTGCTAGAGAAGGACGGCATTTGAACACTGAAGCTTTCTTT | . | TRBJ1-1 | . | TRBV20-1
CASTPWSGGSQPQHF | TGTGCCAGCACCCCTTGGTCTGGGGGGAGTCAGCCCCAGCATTTT | few | TRBJ1-5 | . | TRBV6-1
CASRRQGADNTEAFF | TGTGCCAGCAGACGACAGGGGGCTGACAACACTGAAGCTTTCTTT | many | TRBJ1-1 | TRBD1 | TRBV2
CAWSLTWDTPQEETQYF | TGTGCCTGGAGTCTAACATGGGACACACCGCAGGAGGAGACCCAGTACTTC | . | TRBJ2-5 | . | TRBV30
CASSPEGATNEKLFF | TGTGCCAGCAGCCCAGAGGGGGCTACTAATGAAAAACTGTTTTTT | . | TRBJ1-4 | TRBD1 | TRBV7-2
CASSLDFLSYEQYF | TGTGCCAGCAGCCTGGACTTTTTATCCTACGAGCAGTACTTC | many | TRBJ2-7 | . | TRBV2
CASSHKGQGLYEQYF | TGTGCCAGCAGCCACAAAGGACAGGGGCTCTACGAGCAGTACTTC | . | TRBJ2-7 | TRBD1 | TRBV14
CASRASGSSSYEQYF | TGTGCCAGCAGAGCTAGCGGGAGTTCCTCCTACGAGCAGTACTTC | few | TRBJ2-7 | TRBD2 | TRBV6-1
CASSDSSTLGTEAFF | TGTGCCAGCAGTGATTCCTCCACCCTGGGCACTGAAGCTTTCTTT | few | TRBJ1-1 | . | TRBV25-1
CASSFPTSGRAGETQYF | TGCGCCAGCAGCTTCCCAACTAGCGGGAGGGCCGGGGAGACCCAGTACTTC | many | TRBJ2-5 | TRBD2 | TRBV5-1
CASSPRQGRNQETQYF | TGTGCCAGCAGCCCCCGACAGGGTCGGAACCAAGAGACCCAGTACTTC | . | TRBJ2-5 | TRBD1 | TRBV7-9
CASITSGRATDTQYF | TGTGCCAGCATTACTAGCGGGAGGGCAACAGATACGCAGTATTTT | few | TRBJ2-3 | TRBD2 | TRBV2
CSVEAGGLDYGYTF | TGCAGCGTTGAAGCAGGGGGCCTAGACTATGGCTACACCTTC | many | TRBJ1-2 | TRBD1 | TRBV29-1
CASSQLAGEREQYF | TGTGCCAGCAGCCAACTAGCGGGAGAACGGGAGCAGTACTTC | many | TRBJ2-7 | TRBD2 | TRBV12-3/TRBV12-4
CATAPGQGYGYTF | TGTGCCACTGCCCCCGGACAAGGCTATGGCTACACCTTC | few | TRBJ1-2 | . | TRBV19
CASSFQGGGYEQYF | TGTGCCAGCAGCTTCCAGGGGGGGGGCTACGAGCAGTACTTC | many | TRBJ2-7 | . | TRBV7-9
CASSQDGSGNYEQYF | TGTGCCAGCAGCCAAGATGGTAGCGGAAACTACGAGCAGTACTTC | . | TRBJ2-7 | . | TRBV4-2
CATSRDGNNEQFF | TGTGCCACCAGCAGAGATGGAAACAATGAGCAGTTCTTC | . | TRBJ2-1 | . | TRBV15
CASSYLAGETGELFF | TGCGCCAGCAGTTACCTAGCGGGAGAAACCGGGGAGCTGTTTTTT | few | TRBJ2-2 | TRBD2 | TRBV5-5
CASSYSWVDGYGYTF | TGTGCCAGCAGTTACTCCTGGGTTGACGGCTATGGCTACACCTTC | many | TRBJ1-2 | . | TRBV6-5
CASSKLTAQTGELFF | TGTGCCAGCAGCAAATTGACAGCTCAGACCGGGGAGCTGTTTTTT | many | TRBJ2-2 | . | TRBV7-8
CASSLSTGAAGNTIYF | TGTGCCAGCAGCTTATCTACGGGGGCGGCTGGAAACACCATATATTTT | . | TRBJ1-3 | . | TRBV7-9
CASSISGLAGDISYEQYF | TGTGCCAGTAGTATCTCCGGACTAGCGGGAGACATCTCCTACGAGCAGTACTTC | few | TRBJ2-7 | TRBD2 | TRBV19
CASSQELTGTGNTIYF | TGTGCCAGCAGCCAAGAGTTGACAGGGACTGGAAACACCATATATTTT | . | TRBJ1-3 | TRBD1 | TRBV14
CASSQETGTNEKLFF | TGCGCCAGCAGCCAAGAGACTGGGACTAATGAAAAACTGTTTTTT | few | TRBJ1-4 | . | TRBV4-1
CASSEIGWTSGREKETQYF | TGTGCCAGCAGTGAAATAGGTTGGACTAGCGGGAGGGAAAAAGAGACCCAGTACTTC | . | TRBJ2-5 | TRBD2 | TRBV2
CASSGIQGYEQYF | TGTGCCAGTAGTGGAATACAGGGGTACGAGCAGTACTTC | . | TRBJ2-7 | TRBD1 | TRBV19
CASSLEGLAGVYEQYF | TGTGCCAGCAGTTTAGAGGGACTAGCGGGAGTCTACGAGCAGTACTTC | many | TRBJ2-7 | TRBD2 | TRBV6-2/TRBV6-3